The 25 T cell receptor beta chains given below trace back to one sample, sequenced in a study of CD8+ T cells in alopecia areata. RNA extraction was followed by reverse transcription into cDNA, which acted as the sequencing template. The data were produced by immunoSEQ multiplex PCR, yet TCRdb's version contains in-frame clones alone and is incomplete. The sample has under 250,000 clones, roughly three fifths seen once; the top ten hold 4% to 6%. The sample was CD8+ T cells sorted from blood. Receptors originate from a human donor in good health.

The chain couples TRBV11-2 to TRBJ2-5, with TRBD1 matching over 10 bases. Germline loops: CDR1 SGHAT, CDR2 FQNNGV. The V gene end was trimmed by 5 bases and the J gene end by 2 bases; junction bases not matched to a gene: 5. The CDR3 runs 15 residues. CDR3 nucleotides: TGTGCCAGCAGCCCCGGGGACAGGGGACAAGAGACCCAGTACTTC. It is translated as CASSPGDRGQETQYF.

In its sample, this clone was seen a few times. Here the CDR3 DNA reads TGTGCCAGCAGCTTGCGGACGGGCACTGAAGCTTTCTTT. It codes for CASSLRTGTEAFF. V gene TRBV5-6 combines with J gene TRBJ1-1, with no clear D. The germline gives CDR1 SGHDT, CDR2 YYEEEE. This CDR3 is built from 13 residues. V was cut by 1 base and J by 4 bases, with 8 bases left in between.

The V call is TRBV4-1, the J call TRBJ1-2; a weak D match, TRBD1 (6 bases). CDR3 length: 16 residues. Germline lookup yields CDR1 MGHRA and CDR2 YSYEKL. Trimming took 4 bases from V and 4 from J, leaving 19 bases between them. CDR3 in amino acids: CASSRSPGVGGYGYTF. The CDR3 bases are TGCGCCAGCAGCCGATCCCCGGGGGTAGGGGGCTATGGCTACACCTTC.

The chain is built from TRBV7-2 and TRBJ2-7; D possibly uses TRBD1 or TRBD2 (5 bases each). V lost 6 bases, J lost 5 bases, and 14 bases lay in between. This CDR3 has 13 residues. Germline CDR1 is SGHTA and CDR2 is FQGNSA. DNA for the CDR3: TGTGCCAGCAGGCCCCGGGGCTCGAACGAGCAGTACTTC. This sequence encodes CASRPRGSNEQYF.

The chain employs TRBV15 and TRBJ2-1; maybe TRBD1 (5 bases). Looked up from germline, CDR1 is LNHNV and CDR2 is YYDKDF (reference sequence). V was pared by 0 bases and J by 6 bases, with 12 bases between. The CDR3 is 15 amino acids. CDR3 region: CATSRDLQGFNEQFF. In DNA, the CDR3 is TGTGCCACCAGCAGAGATCTGCAGGGATTCAATGAGCAGTTCTTC.

The CDR3 is CASSPSVVRDLGYEQYF. The CDR3 DNA sequence: TGTGCCAGCAGCCCAAGTGTGGTGAGGGACTTAGGGTACGAGCAGTACTTC. This chain links TRBV25-1 with TRBJ2-7, with a possible D match to TRBD2 (6 bases). CDR3 size: 17 residues. Trimming removed 6 bases at V and 4 bases at J, with 25 bases between. Germline V lookup: CDR1 MGHDK, CDR2 SYGVNS.

This chain uses TRBV13 with TRBJ2-1; TRBD2 matches 7 bases. The CDR3 is 15 residues long. V gave up 5 bases and J gave up 3 bases; unmatched junction bases: 7. Germline CDR1 and CDR2: PRHDT and FYEKMQ (reference sequence). The CDR3 sequence is CASSTAPSGYNEQFF. The CDR3 DNA reads TGTGCCAGCAGCACAGCCCCTAGCGGCTACAATGAGCAGTTCTTC.

The chain joins TRBV5-1 to TRBJ1-1, with 10 positions matching TRBD1. There are 20 residues in the CDR3. Germline assignment: CDR1 SGHRS and CDR2 YFSETQ. Trimming at V came to 1 base and at J to 1 base, leaving 16 bases not matched to a gene. CDR3 nucleotide sequence: TGCGCCAGCAGCTTGTTCTTTTCCGGGACAGGGGTCACCCGGAACACTGAAGCTTTCTTT. Its translation is CASSLFFSGTGVTRNTEAFF.

V gene TRBV7-2 combines with J gene TRBJ1-6; D may be TRBD1 (6 bases). The CDR3 has 14 amino acids. Trimming removed 5 bases at V and 10 bases at J, with 15 bases between. Germline V gene sequence: CDR1 SGHTA, CDR2 FQGNSA. CDR3 DNA: TGTGCCAGCAGCCCCACAGGGCAGGGATCACCCCTCCACTTT. It translates to CASSPTGQGSPLHF.

This clone was seen a handful of times. The V and J genes are TRBV18 and TRBJ2-3; D uncertain. Germline values: CDR1 KGHSH, CDR2 LQKENI. This CDR3 has 15 amino acids. With 2 bases removed from V and 0 bases from J, the gap between germline ends came to 9 bases. The CDR3 is CASSPTRASTDTQYF. Written as DNA, the CDR3 is TGTGCCAGCTCACCAACAAGGGCTAGCACAGATACGCAGTATTTT.

This clone was recorded a few times. J is TRBJ2-5 and V is TRBV6-6, with TRBD2 identical over 7 bases. Trimming took 6 bases from V and 4 from J; bases not matched to a gene: 11. Per germline, CDR1 MNHNY and CDR2 SVGAGI (reference sequence). This CDR3 comprises 15 residues. CDR3 bases: TGTGCCAGCAGCTTTCGAGCGGGGAGTGGAGAGACCCAGTACTTC. Its protein is CASSFRAGSGETQYF.

The table lists this clone with a few counts. At one of its ends the junction is not consistent with the germline gene, which may arise from a read error. The chain uses TRBV6-5 and TRBJ2-1; 7 nucleotides match TRBD2. Germline V gives CDR1 MNHEY, CDR2 SVGAGI. This CDR3 contains 14 residues. CDR3 nucleotide sequence: TGTGCCAGCAGTTACTCCTCGGCCGCGGGGGAGCGGTTCTTC. Protein product: CASSYSSAAGERFF.

The rearrangement joins TRBV29-1 to TRBJ1-2, with TRBD1 matching over 8 bases. The CDR3 loop spans 13 amino acids. The junction had 5 bases not matched to a gene; V was cut back by 5 bases and J by 3 bases. CDR1 SQVTM and CDR2 ANQGSEA come from the germline V gene. Here the CDR3 DNA reads TGCAGCGTTAAAGCACAGGGGGACTATGGCTACACCTTC. Its protein is CSVKAQGDYGYTF.

The chain combines TRBV15 with TRBJ2-7; D uncertain. Germline values: CDR1 LNHNV, CDR2 YYDKDF (reference sequence). Trimming took 6 bases from V and 1 from J, leaving 10 bases between them. The CDR3 has 13 amino acids. The CDR3 loop is CATSKAGSYEQYF. Here the CDR3 DNA reads TGTGCCACCAGTAAAGCCGGTTCCTACGAGCAGTACTTC. Based on the CDR3 plus reference TRBV15 and TRBJ2-7, the full variable domain is DAMVIQNPRYQVTQFGKPVTLSCSQTLNHNVMYWYQQKSSQAPKLLFHYYDKDFNNEADTPDNFQSRRPNTSFCFLDIRSPGLGDTAMYLCATSKAGSYEQYFGPGTRLTVT.

In its sample, this clone was seen a few times. The genes are TRBV2 and TRBJ1-2; perhaps TRBD1 as D (6 bases). This CDR3 comprises 14 residues. The V and J ends lost 9 bases and 5 bases respectively, with 19 bases between them. Germline V lookup: CDR1 SNHLY, CDR2 FYNNEI. CDR3 sequence: CARPADRTDYGYTF. CDR3 sequence (DNA): TGTGCCAGACCTGCCGACAGGACAGATTATGGCTACACCTTC.

The rearrangement joins TRBV5-6 to TRBJ2-7; D is possibly TRBD2 (5 bases). Germline CDR1 is SGHDT and CDR2 is YYEEEE. V dropped 4 bases and J dropped 4 bases, with 12 bases sitting between them. The CDR3 is 13 residues long. The DNA of the CDR3 is TGTGCCAGCAGCCTACGGGGAGTATACGAGCAGTACTTC. The encoded protein is CASSLRGVYEQYF.

The genes are TRBV2 and TRBJ1-4, with D possibly matching TRBD1 (5 bases). This CDR3 has 12 residues. The germline V gene has CDR1 SNHLY and CDR2 FYNNEI. The V and J ends lost 5 bases and 15 bases respectively, with 16 bases between them. Here the CDR3 DNA reads TGTGCCAGCAGTTCTCGGACACCCGGGGTGTTTTTT. Protein: CASSSRTPGVFF.

This clone has a count of ten or more. The CDR3 loop reads CAISESGGGSETQYF. CDR3 DNA sequence: TGTGCCATCAGTGAGTCGGGGGGAGGATCCGAGACCCAGTACTTC. The chain recombines TRBV10-3 with TRBJ2-5; perhaps TRBD2 as D (6 bases). There are 15 residues in the CDR3. V was pared by 0 bases and J by 5 bases, with 13 bases between. The V gene's germline CDR1 is ENHRY and CDR2 SYGVKD.

The chain couples TRBV5-1 to TRBJ1-1; D gene unclear. Germline assignment: CDR1 SGHRS and CDR2 YFSETQ. The CDR3 contains 12 residues. Deletions cut 6 bases from V and 1 base from J, with 7 bases between. The CDR3 reads CASTIGNTEAFF. In DNA, the CDR3 is TGCGCCAGCACGATAGGGAACACTGAAGCTTTCTTT. The full variable domain, completed using reference TRBV5-1 and TRBJ1-1, is KAGVTQTPRYLIKTRGQQVTLSCSPISGHRSVSWYQQTPGQGLQFLFEYFSETQRNKGNFPGRFSGRQFSNSRSEMNVSTLELGDSALYLCASTIGNTEAFFGQGTRLTVV.

This rearrangement joins TRBV6-1 to TRBJ1-2; D remains ambiguous. V dropped 8 bases and J dropped 0 bases, with 16 bases sitting between them. The CDR3 has 15 residues. Germline V lookup: CDR1 MNHNS, CDR2 SASEGT. The DNA for the CDR3 is TGTGCCAGCGCCGCCGGGGTTACAGCTAACTATGGCTACACCTTC. Its protein is CASAAGVTANYGYTF.

The chain is built from TRBV18 and TRBJ1-4; unclear D gene. Germline V gene data show CDR1 as KGHSH and CDR2 as LQKENI. The length of the CDR3 is 14 residues. V was pared by 3 bases and J by 8 bases, with 13 bases between. The CDR3 spells CASSPTVLSEKLFF. As DNA, the CDR3 is TGTGCCAGCTCACCTACAGTCCTTTCGGAAAAACTGTTTTTT.

This rearrangement joins TRBV4-1 to TRBJ1-6; D might be TRBD1 (6 bases). CDR3 length: 17 residues. CDR1 and CDR2 (germline): MGHRA, YSYEKL. V lost 4 bases and J lost 1, with 14 bases in between. The CDR3: CASSPHRVGSYNSPLHF. CDR3 nucleotides: TGCGCCAGCAGCCCTCACAGGGTTGGATCCTATAATTCACCCCTCCACTTT.

This clone was detected only a few times. The V call is TRBV19, the J call TRBJ1-1; 8 bases agree with TRBD1. This CDR3 has 15 amino acids. Trimming took 6 bases from V and 6 from J; bases not matched to a gene: 12. Germline loops: CDR1 LNHDA, CDR2 SQIVND (reference sequence). The CDR3 loop is CASRVWTGKGAEAFF. The DNA of the CDR3 is TGTGCCAGTAGAGTTTGGACAGGGAAGGGCGCTGAAGCTTTCTTT.

This chain connects TRBV5-6 to TRBJ2-2; 7 nucleotides agree with TRBD1. CDR1 is SGHDT, CDR2 YYEEEE, per germline. J lost 0 bases, V lost 2 bases, and 7 bases had no gene match. CDR3 length equals 17 residues. The CDR3 protein is CASSFKGQTTNTGELFF. CDR3 nucleotide sequence: TGTGCCAGCAGCTTTAAGGGACAGACTACGAACACCGGGGAGCTGTTTTTT.

With respect to this clone: One end of the junction is discordant with germline, which a read error may explain. The rearrangement links TRBV2 to TRBJ1-2; TRBD1 is a possible D gene (5 bases). This CDR3 contains 11 residues. Germline CDR1 is SNHLY and CDR2 is FYNNEI. The CDR3 nucleotides are TGTGCCAGCAGTGAAGGACAGCTTTACGCCTTC. Residues: CASSEGQLYAF.